This TCR beta chain derives from a study of shared T cell receptors in the human thymus. In germline, CDR1 is SGDLS, CDR2 YYNGEE. Deletions cut 5 bases from V and 5 bases from J, with 18 bases between. The CDR3 loop spans 15 amino acids. Produced via immunoSEQ multiplex PCR; TCRdb's table is partial and in-frame only. The sample lists some 720,000 clones, approximately 87% seen once, with around 0.01% in the top ten. These same data were also listed under a study on human thymus T cells. That source adds: Infants served as donors; they were healthy and Finnish and were having corrective surgery for congenital heart defects. It was from resections taken during corrective heart surgery that the thymus tissue came. Thymic and blood repertoires seemed to favor certain V and J genes. Reports from related research described highly overlapping thymic repertoires among unrelated individuals.

Sample: thymocytes. The TCR sequence derives from a boy in the first two years of life with a congenital heart defect. This chain links TRBV9 with TRBJ2-3, with a possible D match to TRBD2 (6 bases). The CDR3 DNA follows: TGTGCCAGCAGGGGGGGAAAGGTTGAGGAAGATACGCAGTATTTT. Protein: CASRGGKVEEDTQYF.